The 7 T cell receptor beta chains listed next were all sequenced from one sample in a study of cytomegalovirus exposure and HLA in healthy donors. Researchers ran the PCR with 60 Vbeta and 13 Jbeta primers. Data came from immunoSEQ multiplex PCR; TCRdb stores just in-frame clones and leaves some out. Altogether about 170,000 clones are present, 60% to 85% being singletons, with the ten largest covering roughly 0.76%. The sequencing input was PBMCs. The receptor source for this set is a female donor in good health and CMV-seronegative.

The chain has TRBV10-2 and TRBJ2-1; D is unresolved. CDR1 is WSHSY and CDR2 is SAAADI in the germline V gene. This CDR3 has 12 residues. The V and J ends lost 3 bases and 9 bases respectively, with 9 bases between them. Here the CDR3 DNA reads TGCGCCAGCAGTGATCTGAGAGTTGAGCAGTTCTTC. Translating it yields CASSDLRVEQFF.

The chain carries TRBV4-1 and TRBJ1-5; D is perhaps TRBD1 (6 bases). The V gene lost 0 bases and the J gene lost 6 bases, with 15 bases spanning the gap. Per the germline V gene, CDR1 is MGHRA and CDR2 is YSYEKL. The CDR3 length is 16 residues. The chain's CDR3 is CASSQEWTVYSQPQHF. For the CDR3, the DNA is TGCGCCAGCAGCCAAGAATGGACAGTTTACTCTCAGCCCCAGCATTTT.

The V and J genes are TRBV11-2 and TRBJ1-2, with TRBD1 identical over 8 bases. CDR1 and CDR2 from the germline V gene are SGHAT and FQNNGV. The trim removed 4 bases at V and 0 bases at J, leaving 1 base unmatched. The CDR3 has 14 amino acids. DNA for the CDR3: TGTGCCAGCAGCTCGGACAGGGCTAACTATGGCTACACCTTC. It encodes CASSSDRANYGYTF.

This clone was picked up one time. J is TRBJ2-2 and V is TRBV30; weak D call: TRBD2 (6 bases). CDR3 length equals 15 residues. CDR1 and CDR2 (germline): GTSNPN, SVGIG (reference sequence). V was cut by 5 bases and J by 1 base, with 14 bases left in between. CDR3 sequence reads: CAWAPGGVNTGELFF. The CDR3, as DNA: TGTGCCTGGGCCCCCGGGGGAGTGAACACCGGGGAGCTGTTTTTT. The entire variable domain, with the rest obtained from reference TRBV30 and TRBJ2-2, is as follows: SQTIHQWPATLVQPVGSPLSLECTVEGTSNPNLYWYRQAAGRGLQLLFYSVGIGQISSEVPQNLSASRPQDRQFILSSKKLLLSDSGFYLCAWAPGGVNTGELFFGEGSRLTVL.

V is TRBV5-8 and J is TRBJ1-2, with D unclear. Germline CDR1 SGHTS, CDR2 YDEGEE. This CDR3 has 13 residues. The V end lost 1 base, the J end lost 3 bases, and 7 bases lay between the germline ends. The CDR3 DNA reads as TGTGCCAGCAGCTTGCGGGTGGACTATGGCTACACCTTC. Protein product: CASSLRVDYGYTF.

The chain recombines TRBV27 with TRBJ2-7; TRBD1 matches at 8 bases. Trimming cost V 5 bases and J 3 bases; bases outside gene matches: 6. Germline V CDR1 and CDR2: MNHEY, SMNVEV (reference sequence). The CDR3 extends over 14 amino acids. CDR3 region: CASSGGQGGYEQYF. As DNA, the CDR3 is TGTGCCAGCAGTGGTGGACAGGGCGGCTACGAGCAGTACTTC.

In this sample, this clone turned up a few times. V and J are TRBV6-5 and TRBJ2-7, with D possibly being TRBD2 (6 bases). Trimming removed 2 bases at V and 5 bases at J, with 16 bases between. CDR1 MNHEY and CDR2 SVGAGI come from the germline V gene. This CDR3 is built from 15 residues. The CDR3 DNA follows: TGTGCCAGCAGTTACGTCGCACTAGCATACCACGAGCAGTACTTC. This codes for CASSYVALAYHEQYF.